This T cell receptor (beta chain) appears in the sequencing data of a study of long-term antiretroviral therapy in people with HIV. General observations from the study: With ART, diversity went up but was still lower than in transplant donor controls. Across all time points, the repertoire was dominated by clones that expanded before ART. HIV repertoires showed narrower CDR3 length ranges than controls.

In regard to this clone: Its antigen is unknown.

This CDR3 has 14 amino acids. Germline V CDR1 and CDR2: SGHDN, FVKESK. The V end lost 0 bases, the J end lost 6 bases, and 11 bases lay between the germline ends. A v3.0 immunoSEQ assay was performed at survey level. Generated by immunoSEQ multiplex PCR, the TCRdb table keeps only in-frame clones and is missing some. The sample carries 30,000 to 40,000 clones, 94% recorded once. The chain uses TRBV14 and TRBJ2-5; D is uncertain. The source material was unsorted PBMCs, sampled 5 to 5.5 years after starting antiretroviral therapy. The source of this sequence is a woman in her forties or fifties with HIV. CDR3 bases: TGTGCCAGCAGCCAAGAGGACCTTAGGAAGACCCAGTACTTC. Translated, it gives CASSQEDLRKTQYF.